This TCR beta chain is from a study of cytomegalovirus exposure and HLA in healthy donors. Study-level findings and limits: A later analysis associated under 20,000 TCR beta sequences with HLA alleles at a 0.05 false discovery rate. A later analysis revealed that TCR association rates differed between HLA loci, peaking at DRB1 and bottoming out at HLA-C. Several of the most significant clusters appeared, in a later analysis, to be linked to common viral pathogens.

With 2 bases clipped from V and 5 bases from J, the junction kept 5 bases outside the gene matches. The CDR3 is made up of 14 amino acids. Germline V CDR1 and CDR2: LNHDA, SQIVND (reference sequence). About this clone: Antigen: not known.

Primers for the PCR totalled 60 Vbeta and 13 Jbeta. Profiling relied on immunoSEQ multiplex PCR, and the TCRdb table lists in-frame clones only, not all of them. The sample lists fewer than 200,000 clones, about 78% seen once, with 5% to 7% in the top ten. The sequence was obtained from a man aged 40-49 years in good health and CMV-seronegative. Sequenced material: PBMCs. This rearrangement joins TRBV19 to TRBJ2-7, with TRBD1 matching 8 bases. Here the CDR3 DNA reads TGTGCCAGTAGTATAACCAGGGGGCTGGACGAGCAGTACTTC. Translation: CASSITRGLDEQYF.